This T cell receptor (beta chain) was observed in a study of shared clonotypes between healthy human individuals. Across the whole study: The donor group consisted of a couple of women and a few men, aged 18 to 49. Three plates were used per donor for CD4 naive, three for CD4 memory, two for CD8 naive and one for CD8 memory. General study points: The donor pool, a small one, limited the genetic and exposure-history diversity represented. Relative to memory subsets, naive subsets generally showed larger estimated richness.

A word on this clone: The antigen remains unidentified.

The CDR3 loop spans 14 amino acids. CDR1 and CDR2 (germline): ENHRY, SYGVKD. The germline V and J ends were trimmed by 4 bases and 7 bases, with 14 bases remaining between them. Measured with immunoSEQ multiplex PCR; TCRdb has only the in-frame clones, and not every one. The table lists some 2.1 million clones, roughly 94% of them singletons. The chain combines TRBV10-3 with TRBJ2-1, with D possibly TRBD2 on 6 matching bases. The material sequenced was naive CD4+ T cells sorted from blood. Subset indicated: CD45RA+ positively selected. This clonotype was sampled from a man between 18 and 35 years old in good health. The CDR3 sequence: CAISAWDSQNEQFF. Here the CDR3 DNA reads TGTGCCATCAGTGCATGGGACTCTCAAAATGAGCAGTTCTTC.